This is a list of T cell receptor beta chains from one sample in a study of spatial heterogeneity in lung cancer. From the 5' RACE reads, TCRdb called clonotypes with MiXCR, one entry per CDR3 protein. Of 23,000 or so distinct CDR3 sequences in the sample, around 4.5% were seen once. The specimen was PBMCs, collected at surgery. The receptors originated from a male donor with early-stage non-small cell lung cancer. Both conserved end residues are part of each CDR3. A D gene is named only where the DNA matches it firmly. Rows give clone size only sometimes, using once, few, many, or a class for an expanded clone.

CDR3: CASSPTGGRYQPQHF
DNA: TGTGCCAGCAGTCCTACAGGGGGGCGGTATCAGCCCCAGCATTTT
V: TRBV28
size: many
D: TRBD1
J: TRBJ1-5

CDR3: CASRTGVNNEQFF
DNA: TGTGCCAGCAGGACAGGGGTCAACAATGAGCAGTTCTTC
V: TRBV7-3
size: many
D: TRBD1
J: TRBJ2-1

CDR3: CASSQGTGNQPQHF
DNA: TGTGCCAGCTCCCAAGGGACAGGGAATCAGCCCCAGCATTTT
V: TRBV18
size: medium-sized
D: TRBD1
J: TRBJ1-5

CDR3: CASSPRTSGTAVELFF
DNA: TGCGCCAGCAGCCCCAGGACTAGCGGGACCGCGGTAGAGCTGTTTTTT
V: TRBV5-1
size: many
D: TRBD2
J: TRBJ2-2

CDR3: CAWSETDRPHLGYTF
DNA: TGTGCCTGGAGTGAAACTGACAGACCCCATCTTGGCTACACCTTC
V: TRBV30
size: many
D: NA
J: TRBJ1-2

CDR3: CASSHRHEQFF
DNA: TGTGCCAGCAGCCACCGGCATGAGCAGTTCTTC
V: TRBV13
size: many
D: NA
J: TRBJ2-1

CDR3: CASSFGTGVESPLHF
DNA: TGTGCCAGCAGCTTTGGGACAGGCGTTGAGTCACCCCTCCACTTT
V: TRBV7-8
size: many
D: TRBD1
J: TRBJ1-6

CDR3: CASSLGFSGGYNEQFF
DNA: TGTGCCAGCAGCTTGGGATTTAGCGGGGGCTACAATGAGCAGTTCTTC
V: TRBV5-6
size: many
D: TRBD2
J: TRBJ2-1

CDR3: CASRAFGEGGEDTQYF
DNA: TGTGCCAGCAGGGCCTTCGGGGAGGGCGGGGAGGATACGCAGTATTTT
V: TRBV9
size: many
D: TRBD2
J: TRBJ2-3

CDR3: CSVEVIGGASYEQYF
DNA: TGCAGCGTTGAAGTGATAGGGGGGGCCTCCTACGAGCAGTACTTC
V: TRBV29-1
size: many
D: NA
J: TRBJ2-7

CDR3: CASSQDTTYEQYF
DNA: TGTGCCAGCAGTCAGGACACCACCTACGAGCAGTACTTC
V: TRBV6-6
size: few
D: NA
J: TRBJ2-7

CDR3: CASSRQTSYEQYF
DNA: TGTGCCAGCAGTAGGCAGACCTCCTACGAGCAGTACTTC
V: TRBV25-1
size: many
D: NA
J: TRBJ2-7

CDR3: CASSYTGGSGNTIYF
DNA: TGCGCCAGCAGCTATACAGGGGGATCAGGAAACACCATATATTTT
V: TRBV5-1
size: many
D: TRBD1
J: TRBJ1-3

CDR3: CASSPGGQGNTEAFF
DNA: TGTGCCAGCAGTCCGGGCGGACAGGGGAACACTGAAGCTTTCTTT
V: TRBV6-2/TRBV6-3
size: many
D: TRBD1
J: TRBJ1-1

CDR3: CSARSSGLLGEQYF
DNA: TGCAGTGCTAGAAGTAGCGGCCTTCTCGGAGAGCAGTACTTC
V: TRBV20-1
size: many
D: NA
J: TRBJ2-7

CDR3: CASSVSRESGELFF
DNA: TGTGCCAGCAGCGTATCAAGGGAAAGCGGGGAGCTGTTTTTT
V: TRBV9
size: many
D: NA
J: TRBJ2-2

CDR3: CAGGTDRGYGYTF
DNA: TGTGCCGGGGGTACGGACAGGGGGTATGGCTACACCTTC
V: TRBV2
size: many
D: TRBD1
J: TRBJ1-2

CDR3: CASSKVGGARETQYF
DNA: TGTGCCAGCAGCAAAGTCGGGGGGGCCCGAGAGACCCAGTACTTC
V: TRBV21-1
size: many
D: NA
J: TRBJ2-5

CDR3: CSAVNFGQMNTEAFF
DNA: TGCAGTGCTGTAAACTTCGGACAGATGAACACTGAAGCTTTCTTT
V: TRBV20-1
size: many
D: NA
J: TRBJ1-1

CDR3: CASSQGSGTVSLYEQYF
DNA: TGTGCCAGCAGCCAAGGGTCCGGGACAGTGAGTCTATACGAGCAGTACTTC
V: TRBV14
size: many
D: TRBD1
J: TRBJ2-7

CDR3: CSAKKVAGSSYEQYF
DNA: TGCAGTGCTAAAAAGGTAGCGGGTAGCTCCTACGAGCAGTACTTC
V: TRBV20-1
size: many
D: TRBD2
J: TRBJ2-7

CDR3: CSVGSPAVNYGYTF
DNA: TGCAGCGTTGGTTCGCCAGCAGTTAACTATGGCTACACCTTC
V: TRBV29-1
size: many
D: NA
J: TRBJ1-2

CDR3: CASSQERQGHPDTQYF
DNA: TGCGCCAGCAGCCAAGAACGACAGGGTCACCCAGATACGCAGTATTTT
V: TRBV4-1
size: many
D: TRBD1
J: TRBJ2-3

CDR3: CASSYPPYNEQFF
DNA: TGTGCCAGCAGCTACCCCCCCTACAATGAGCAGTTCTTC
V: TRBV11-3
size: many
D: NA
J: TRBJ2-1

CDR3: CASSKMPLQRRTETQYF
DNA: TGTGCCAGCAGCAAAATGCCTCTACAGAGAAGGACAGAGACCCAGTACTTC
V: TRBV21-1
size: many
D: NA
J: TRBJ2-5

CDR3: CASSPWRGGINEQFF
DNA: TGTGCCAGCAGCCCGTGGCGGGGGGGTATAAATGAGCAGTTCTTC
V: TRBV7-2
size: few
D: TRBD2
J: TRBJ2-1

CDR3: CASSFTYNEQFF
DNA: TGTGCCAGCAGTTTTACCTACAATGAGCAGTTCTTC
V: TRBV28
size: NA
D: NA
J: TRBJ2-1

CDR3: CASSLGLGTGLNIQYF
DNA: TGTGCCAGCAGCTTAGGGCTAGGGACAGGGCTGAACATTCAGTACTTC
V: TRBV7-8
size: NA
D: TRBD1
J: TRBJ2-4

CDR3: CASSGGQMNTEAFF
DNA: TGTGCCAGTAGCGGGGGACAGATGAACACTGAAGCTTTCTTT
V: TRBV19
size: NA
D: TRBD1
J: TRBJ1-1

CDR3: CASSMTSGGRVNEQFF
DNA: TGTGCCAGCAGCATGACTAGCGGGGGTAGGGTCAATGAGCAGTTCTTC
V: TRBV7-2
size: many
D: TRBD2
J: TRBJ2-1

CDR3: CASSPAGEVGPEAFF
DNA: TGTGCCAGCTCACCCGCTGGAGAGGTTGGGCCTGAAGCTTTCTTT
V: TRBV18
size: many
D: NA
J: TRBJ1-1

CDR3: CASTTWTSGRGQKNIQYF
DNA: TGTGCCAGTACAACTTGGACTAGCGGGAGGGGACAAAAGAACATTCAGTACTTC
V: TRBV19
size: many
D: TRBD2
J: TRBJ2-4

CDR3: CSARHRGLYNEQFF
DNA: TGCAGTGCTAGGCACAGGGGGCTTTACAATGAGCAGTTCTTC
V: TRBV20-1
size: many
D: TRBD1
J: TRBJ2-1

CDR3: CAGGQYNEQFF
DNA: TGTGCCGGGGGACAATACAATGAGCAGTTCTTC
V: TRBV2
size: few
D: NA
J: TRBJ2-1

CDR3: CASRLSGQGTQYF
DNA: TGTGCCAGCAGATTATCGGGACAAGGAACGCAGTATTTT
V: TRBV27
size: few
D: NA
J: TRBJ2-3

CDR3: CSVKPGLAQSYGQYF
DNA: TGCAGCGTTAAACCGGGACTAGCGCAATCCTACGGGCAGTACTTC
V: TRBV29-1
size: many
D: TRBD2
J: TRBJ2-7

CDR3: CASKRTGRMNTEAFF
DNA: TGTGCCAGCAAACGGACCGGGCGAATGAACACTGAAGCTTTCTTT
V: TRBV6-2/TRBV6-3
size: many
D: NA
J: TRBJ1-1

CDR3: CASSVDSSGTSNEQFF
DNA: TGTGCCAGCAGCGTAGATTCTAGCGGGACGAGTAATGAGCAGTTCTTC
V: TRBV9
size: NA
D: TRBD2
J: TRBJ2-1

CDR3: CSGGDRENYGYTF
DNA: TGCAGCGGGGGGGACAGGGAGAACTATGGCTACACCTTC
V: TRBV29-1
size: many
D: TRBD1
J: TRBJ1-2

CDR3: CASSFTGLSNTGELFF
DNA: TGCGCCAGCAGCTTTACGGGACTATCTAACACCGGGGAGCTGTTTTTT
V: TRBV5-1
size: many
D: TRBD2
J: TRBJ2-2

CDR3: CASSYSKDLSGNTIYF
DNA: TGTGCCAGCAGTTACTCGAAGGACCTCTCTGGAAACACCATATATTTT
V: TRBV6-5
size: many
D: NA
J: TRBJ1-3

CDR3: CSAATAGGQPQHF
DNA: TGCAGTGCCGCGACTGCGGGAGGGCAGCCCCAGCATTTT
V: TRBV20-1
size: many
D: NA
J: TRBJ1-5

CDR3: CASSEGQGDTGELFF
DNA: TGCGCCAGCAGCGAGGGACAGGGGGACACCGGGGAGCTGTTTTTT
V: TRBV5-1
size: many
D: TRBD1
J: TRBJ2-2

CDR3: CASSTLAGTGDSPLHF
DNA: TGTGCCAGCAGCACCCTGGCCGGGACAGGGGATTCACCCCTCCACTTT
V: TRBV6-1
size: many
D: TRBD1
J: TRBJ1-6

CDR3: CSAGGDANEKLFF
DNA: TGCAGTGCTGGAGGGGACGCTAATGAAAAACTGTTTTTT
V: TRBV20-1
size: many
D: NA
J: TRBJ1-4

CDR3: CASSLGTATDTQYF
DNA: TGTGCCAGCAGCTTGGGGACGGCCACAGATACGCAGTATTTT
V: TRBV5-4
size: many
D: NA
J: TRBJ2-3

CDR3: CASYDIQGIAEAFF
DNA: TGTGCCAGCTACGATATACAGGGAATTGCTGAAGCTTTCTTT
V: TRBV18
size: many
D: NA
J: TRBJ1-1

CDR3: CSALGYETQYF
DNA: TGCAGCGCCCTAGGATATGAGACCCAGTACTTC
V: TRBV29-1
size: many
D: NA
J: TRBJ2-5

CDR3: CASSRGRTDTQYF
DNA: TGTGCCAGCAGCAGGGGGCGCACAGATACGCAGTATTTT
V: TRBV12-3/TRBV12-4
size: many
D: TRBD1
J: TRBJ2-3

CDR3: CASSQVSPNTEAFF
DNA: TGTGCCAGCAGCCAAGTGTCCCCGAACACTGAAGCTTTCTTT
V: TRBV3-1
size: many
D: NA
J: TRBJ1-1

CDR3: CSARTPASTDTQYF
DNA: TGCAGTGCACGGACTCCGGCAAGCACAGATACGCAGTATTTT
V: TRBV20-1
size: many
D: NA
J: TRBJ2-3

CDR3: CASRPPYRSYEQYF
DNA: TGTGCCAGCAGACCTCCATATAGGTCCTACGAGCAGTACTTC
V: TRBV27
size: many
D: NA
J: TRBJ2-7

CDR3: CASSQQTGVGVNTIYF
DNA: TGCGCCAGCAGCCAGCAGACAGGAGTGGGTGTAAACACCATATATTTT
V: TRBV5-1
size: many
D: NA
J: TRBJ1-3

CDR3: CASSVGAHIVETQYF
DNA: TGTGCCAGCAGCGTAGGCGCACATATAGTAGAGACCCAGTACTTC
V: TRBV9
size: many
D: NA
J: TRBJ2-5

CDR3: CASSQEGGAGHPSQYF
DNA: TGTGCCAGCAGCCAAGAGGGTGGAGCGGGCCACCCATCCCAGTACTTC
V: TRBV3-1
size: medium-sized
D: NA
J: TRBJ2-5

CDR3: CATGKGQGTNEKLFF
DNA: TGTGCCACCGGGAAGGGACAGGGCACTAATGAAAAACTGTTTTTT
V: TRBV15
size: many
D: TRBD1
J: TRBJ1-4

CDR3: CASSLLGQEGAEAFF
DNA: TGCGCCAGCAGCTTACTTGGGCAGGAAGGGGCTGAAGCTTTCTTT
V: TRBV5-1
size: many
D: NA
J: TRBJ1-1

CDR3: CATLSPNADTQYF
DNA: TGTGCCACCCTATCCCCGAATGCGGATACGCAGTATTTT
V: TRBV12-3/TRBV12-4
size: many
D: NA
J: TRBJ2-3

CDR3: CASSSTGRDTQYF
DNA: TGTGCCAGCAGTTCTACCGGGAGAGATACGCAGTATTTT
V: TRBV27
size: medium-sized
D: NA
J: TRBJ2-3